The clone carrying this T cell receptor (beta chain) was seen only once. Its specificity is not known. The CDR3 consists of 16 residues. Germline V gene data show CDR1 as MNHEY and CDR2 as SVGAGI. The V gene lost 2 bases and the J gene lost 8 bases, with 18 bases spanning the gap. This sample is drawn from a study of cytomegalovirus exposure and HLA in healthy donors. Study-wide context: It was reported in a later analysis that the same platform had been used for the 90 to 150 validation repertoires as for the 666 first-cohort repertoires.

Overall study findings and caveats: The classifier was said to identify cytomegalovirus status with high specificity and sensitivity. First-cohort TCR clusters were later found to tend to co-occur in the 90 to 150 validation repertoires. The study recorded around 160 TCR beta chains that were cytomegalovirus-associated.

Using immunoSEQ multiplex PCR, the repertoire was profiled, and TCRdb retains in-frame clones only, with some absent. The sample carries 250,000 or so clones, 87% recorded once. The chain employs TRBV6-5 and TRBJ1-4; maybe TRBD1 (5 bases). Sequenced material: PBMCs. This TCR came from a man between 18 and 35 years old in good health and CMV-seropositive. CDR3 in amino acids: CASSYTTVGVKEKLFF. The CDR3 DNA reads as TGTGCCAGCAGTTACACGACAGTTGGGGTAAAGGAAAAACTGTTTTTT.